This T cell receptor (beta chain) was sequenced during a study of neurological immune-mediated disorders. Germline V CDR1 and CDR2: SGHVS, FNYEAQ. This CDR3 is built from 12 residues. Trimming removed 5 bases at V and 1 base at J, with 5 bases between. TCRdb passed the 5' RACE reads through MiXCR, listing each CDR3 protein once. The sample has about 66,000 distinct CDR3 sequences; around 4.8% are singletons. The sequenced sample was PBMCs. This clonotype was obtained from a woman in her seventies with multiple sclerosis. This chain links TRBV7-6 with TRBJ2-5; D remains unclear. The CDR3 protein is CASSTSQETQYF. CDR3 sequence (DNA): TGTGCCAGCAGCACTTCCCAAGAGACCCAGTACTTC.